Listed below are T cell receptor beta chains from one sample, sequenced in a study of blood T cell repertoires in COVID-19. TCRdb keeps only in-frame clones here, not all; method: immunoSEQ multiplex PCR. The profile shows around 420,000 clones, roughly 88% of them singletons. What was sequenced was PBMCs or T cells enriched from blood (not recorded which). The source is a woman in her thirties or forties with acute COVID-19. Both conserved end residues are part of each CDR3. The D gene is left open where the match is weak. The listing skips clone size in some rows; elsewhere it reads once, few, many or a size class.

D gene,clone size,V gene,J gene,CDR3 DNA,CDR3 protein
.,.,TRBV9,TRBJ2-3,TGTGCCAGCAGCGCGTCCGGGGGGCCAGATACGCAGTATTTT,CASSASGGPDTQYF
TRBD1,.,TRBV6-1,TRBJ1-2,TGTGCCAGCAGTGAAGCGGGGACAGGGGGCTGGTATGGCTACACCTTC,CASSEAGTGGWYGYTF
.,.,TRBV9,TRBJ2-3,TGTGCCAGCAGCCCCGACGGGCGGGGATCCACAGATACGCAGTATTTT,CASSPDGRGSTDTQYF
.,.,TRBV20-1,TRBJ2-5,TGCAGTGCTAGTCGGGGGAGGGAGACCCAGTACTTC,CSASRGRETQYF
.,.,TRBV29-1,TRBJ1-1,TGCAGCGTCACACAGAACACTGAAGCTTTCTTT,CSVTQNTEAFF
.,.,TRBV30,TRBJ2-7,TGTGCCTGGAGTGACAGGGTGCATGAGCAGTACTTC,CAWSDRVHEQYF
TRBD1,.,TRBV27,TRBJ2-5,TGTGCCAGCAGTTTAAGCCGGACAGGGTGGGAGACCCAGTACTTC,CASSLSRTGWETQYF
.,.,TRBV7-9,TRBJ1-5,TGTGCCAGCAGTCAGGCTTTAGGTCAGCCCCAGCATTTT,CASSQALGQPQHF
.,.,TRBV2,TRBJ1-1,TGTGCCAGCAGTGAACAGGGTGTTCGGACTGAAGCTTTCTTT,CASSEQGVRTEAFF
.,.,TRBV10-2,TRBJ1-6,TGCGCCAGCAGTGAGGAGGCGGGTCGAACACCCCTCCACTTT,CASSEEAGRTPLHF
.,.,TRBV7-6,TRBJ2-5,TGTGCCAGCAGCACTCCCGGGACTCCGCTCGCGACCCAGTACTTC,CASSTPGTPLATQYF
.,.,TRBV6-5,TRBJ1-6,TGTGCCAGCAGTTACGGCGGAAATAATTCACCCCTCCACTTT,CASSYGGNNSPLHF
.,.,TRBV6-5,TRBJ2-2,TGTGCCAGCAGTTATGTCAGTAACACCGGGGAGCTGTTTTTT,CASSYVSNTGELFF
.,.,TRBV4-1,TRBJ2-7,TGCGCCAGCAGCCAGGAGCAAACAACTCCCTACGAGCAGTACTTC,CASSQEQTTPYEQYF
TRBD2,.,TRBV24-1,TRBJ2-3,TGTGCCACCAGTGATCCAGGGACTAGCGGGGAGTCAAAAGATACGCAGTATTTT,CATSDPGTSGESKDTQYF
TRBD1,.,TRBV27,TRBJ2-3,TGTGCCAGCAGTTTTGGTTCGGGACAGGGTCGATATTTT,CASSFGSGQGRYF
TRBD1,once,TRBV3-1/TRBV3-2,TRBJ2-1,TGTGCCAGCAGCCCCCTGGGGACAGGGGTAAATGAGCAGTTCTTC,CASSPLGTGVNEQFF
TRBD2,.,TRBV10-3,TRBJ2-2,TGTGCCATCAGCCCGGGACTAGCGGGGGGCACGAACACCGGGGAGCTGTTTTTT,CAISPGLAGGTNTGELFF
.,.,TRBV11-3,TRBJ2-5,TGTGCCAGCAGCTTAGATTATAGAGAGACCCAGTACTTC,CASSLDYRETQYF
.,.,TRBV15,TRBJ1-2,TGTGCCACCAGCAGAGAGGAGGGTGATGGCTACACCTTC,CATSREEGDGYTF
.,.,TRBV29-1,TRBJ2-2,TGCAGCGTTCAATGGGCAGGAAGCGGGGAGCTGTTTTTT,CSVQWAGSGELFF
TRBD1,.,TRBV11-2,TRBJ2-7,TGTGCCAGCAGTCGAACCGGGACAGGGGGGGGCGAGCAGTACTTC,CASSRTGTGGGEQYF
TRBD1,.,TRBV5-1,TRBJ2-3,TGCGCCAGCAGCACGGGACAGTGGGTCGCAGATACGCAGTATTTT,CASSTGQWVADTQYF
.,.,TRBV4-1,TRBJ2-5,TGCGCCAGCAGCCCCAGACAAGGCCGAGAGACCCAGTACTTC,CASSPRQGRETQYF
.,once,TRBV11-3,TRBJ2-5,TGTGCCAGCAGCTTGGGAGAAGAGACCCAGTACTTC,CASSLGEETQYF
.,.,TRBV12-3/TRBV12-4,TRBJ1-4,TGTGCCAGCAGTTTACAGGGTAGTGAAAAACTGTTTTTT,CASSLQGSEKLFF
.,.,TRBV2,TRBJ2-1,TGTGCCAGCAGTGAACGGGGGAGTGAGCAGTTCTTC,CASSERGSEQFF
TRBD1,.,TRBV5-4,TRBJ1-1,TGTGCCAGCAGCTGGGACAGGGGGTCCACTGAAGCTTTCTTT,CASSWDRGSTEAFF
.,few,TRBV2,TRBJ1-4,TGTGCCAGCAGTGTAAACGGGGGGCCGGATGAAAAACTGTTTTTT,CASSVNGGPDEKLFF
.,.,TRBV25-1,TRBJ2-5,TGTGCCAGCAGTGGGGGAGGATGGGAGACCCAGTACTTC,CASSGGGWETQYF
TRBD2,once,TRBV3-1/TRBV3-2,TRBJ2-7,TGTGCCAGCAGCTTTCTACTAGCGGGGGTTGCATACGAGCAGTACTTC,CASSFLLAGVAYEQYF
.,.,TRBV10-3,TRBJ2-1,TGTGCCATCAAGGCGGTCAATGAGCAGTTCTTC,CAIKAVNEQFF
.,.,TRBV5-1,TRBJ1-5,TGCGCCAGCAGCTTGAGCGGAAATAGCAATCAGCCCCAGCATTTT,CASSLSGNSNQPQHF
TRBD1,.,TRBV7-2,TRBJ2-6,TGTGCCAGCAGCGACAGGGGAACTGGGGCCAACGTCCTGACTTTC,CASSDRGTGANVLTF
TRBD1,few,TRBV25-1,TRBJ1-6,TGTGCCAGCACCGAACCGGGACAGGGGAATTCACCCCTCCACTTT,CASTEPGQGNSPLHF
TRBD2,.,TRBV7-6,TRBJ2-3,TGTGCCAGCAGCTTAGGGCTAGCGGGGGGATCAAGCACAGATACGCAGTATTTT,CASSLGLAGGSSTDTQYF
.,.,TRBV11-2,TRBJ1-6,TGTGCCAGCAGTCAATGGGACACCCAGAATTCACCCCTCCACTTT,CASSQWDTQNSPLHF
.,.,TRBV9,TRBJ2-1,TGTGCCAGCAGCGTAGCCCAGTACAATGAGCAGTTCTTC,CASSVAQYNEQFF
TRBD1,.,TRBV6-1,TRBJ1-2,TGTGCCAGCAGTGAGGGACAGCCGTTTAACTATGGCTACACCTTC,CASSEGQPFNYGYTF
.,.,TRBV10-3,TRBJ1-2,TGTGCCATCAGTGAGTCGTCGGGGGATCGGCATGGCTACACCTTC,CAISESSGDRHGYTF
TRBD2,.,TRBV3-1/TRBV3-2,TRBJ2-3,TGTGCCAGCAGCCAACTAATAGCGGGGGGGCCATCAGATACGCAGTATTTT,CASSQLIAGGPSDTQYF
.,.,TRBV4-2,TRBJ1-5,TGTGCCAGCAGCCAAGATGCCGGGGGTTTGGAGCCCCAGCATTTT,CASSQDAGGLEPQHF
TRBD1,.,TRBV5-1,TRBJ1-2,TGCGCCAGCAGCTACGGACAGGGGGTGGGTGGCTACACCTTC,CASSYGQGVGGYTF
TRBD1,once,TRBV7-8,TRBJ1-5,TGTGCCAGCAGCTACCGACAGGGCATCAATCAGCCCCAGCATTTT,CASSYRQGINQPQHF
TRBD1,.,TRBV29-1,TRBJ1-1,TGCAGCGTAGTTAGGGACAGGGGGACTGAAGCTTTCTTT,CSVVRDRGTEAFF
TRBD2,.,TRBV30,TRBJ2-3,TGTGCCTTGACTAGCGGGGGAGATACGCAGTATTTT,CALTSGGDTQYF
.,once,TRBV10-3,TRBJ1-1,TGTGCCATCAGCGGGCCCGGAGGCACTGAAGCTTTCTTT,CAISGPGGTEAFF
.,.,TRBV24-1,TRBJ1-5,TGTGCCACCAGTGATTCCACAGTCCCTGGCGGCAATCAGCCCCAGCATTTT,CATSDSTVPGGNQPQHF
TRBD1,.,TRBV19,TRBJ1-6,TGTGCCAGTAGTACTGGGACAGGGGATTCACCCCTCCACTTT,CASSTGTGDSPLHF
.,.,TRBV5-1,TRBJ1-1,TGCGCCAGCAGCCCGGGGTTCCGACGCAACACTGAAGCTTTCTTT,CASSPGFRRNTEAFF
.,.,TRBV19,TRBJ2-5,TGTGCCAGTAGTATAGATAGCCGGGTAGAGACCCAGTACTTC,CASSIDSRVETQYF
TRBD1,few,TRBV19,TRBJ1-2,TGTGCCAGTAGAAGAGGGACAGGACCTACTGAAATCTACACCTTC,CASRRGTGPTEIYTF
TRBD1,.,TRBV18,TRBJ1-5,TGTGCCAGCTCAAGACAGGGGGATCAGCCCCAGCATTTT,CASSRQGDQPQHF
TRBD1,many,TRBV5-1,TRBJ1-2,TGCGCCAGCAGCTTGGATCAGGGGGCAGAGGGCTACACCTTC,CASSLDQGAEGYTF
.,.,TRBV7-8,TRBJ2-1,TGTGCCAGCAGCTTAAGAGACAGGTACAATGAGCAGTTCTTC,CASSLRDRYNEQFF
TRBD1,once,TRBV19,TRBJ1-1,TGTGCCAGTAGTAGGGTGACAGGGACCACTGAAGCTTTCTTT,CASSRVTGTTEAFF
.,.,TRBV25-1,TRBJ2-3,TGTGCCAGCATTGAGGAGGGGGCGGGAGATACGCAGTATTTT,CASIEEGAGDTQYF